This T cell receptor (beta chain) emerged from a study of blood T cell repertoires in COVID-19. Study overall: Sites across the United States, Italy and Spain contributed samples from acute and convalescent COVID-19. T cells, B-cell-depleted T cells, or PBMCs supplied cDNA or gDNA.

Trimming stripped 5 bases from V and 2 bases from J, with 9 bases between. The CDR3 has 13 amino acids. Germline V gene sequence: CDR1 LNHDA, CDR2 SQIVND (reference sequence). Per the original methods: The assay estimated nucleated cells by amplifying reference gene primers. Sequencing used immunoSEQ multiplex PCR; TCRdb keeps in-frame clones, though not all of them. That table is the source of V, J and clone size, and D and trimming were worked out from the DNA. The sample gives about 110,000 clones, over 65% of which show up once; about 20% is in the top ten. This chain connects TRBV19 to TRBJ2-5, with D possibly being TRBD1 (5 bases). The clonotype comes from a woman aged 60-75 years with acute or convalescent COVID-19. The sample consisted of peripheral blood. In nucleotides, the CDR3 is TGTGCCAGTAGTCCGAGACAGCAAGAGACCCAGTACTTC. It is translated as CASSPRQQETQYF.